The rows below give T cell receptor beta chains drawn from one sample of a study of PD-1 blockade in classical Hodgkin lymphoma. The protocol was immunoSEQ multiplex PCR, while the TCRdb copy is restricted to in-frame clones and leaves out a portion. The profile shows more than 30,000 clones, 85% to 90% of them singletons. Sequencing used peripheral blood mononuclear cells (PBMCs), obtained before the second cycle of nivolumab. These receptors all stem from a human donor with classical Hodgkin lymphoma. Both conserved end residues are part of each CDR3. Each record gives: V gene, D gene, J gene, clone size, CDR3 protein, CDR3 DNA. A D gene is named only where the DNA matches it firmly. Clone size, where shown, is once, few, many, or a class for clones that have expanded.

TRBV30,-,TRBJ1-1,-,CAWVGATEAFF,TGTGCCTGGGTGGGGGCCACTGAAGCTTTCTTT
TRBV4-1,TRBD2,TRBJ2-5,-,CASSQGSAGGEETQYF,TGCGCCAGCAGCCAAGGATCTGCGGGAGGGGAAGAGACCCAGTACTTC
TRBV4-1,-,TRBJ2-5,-,CASSQGSYQETQYF,TGCGCCAGCAGCCAAGGGTCATATCAAGAGACCCAGTACTTC
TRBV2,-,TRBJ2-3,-,CASSEGTDTQYF,TGTGCCAGCAGTGAAGGGACAGATACGCAGTATTTT
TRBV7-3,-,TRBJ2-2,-,CASSPSGGEITGELFF,TGTGCCAGCAGCCCAAGTGGGGGAGAGATCACCGGGGAGCTGTTTTTT
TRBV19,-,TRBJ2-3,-,CASSIKLGTDTQYF,TGTGCCAGTAGTATTAAATTGGGCACAGATACGCAGTATTTT
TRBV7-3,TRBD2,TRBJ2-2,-,CASSDRLAGPRELFF,TGTGCCAGCAGCGACCGACTAGCGGGACCCCGGGAGCTGTTTTTT
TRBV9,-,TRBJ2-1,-,CASSVVQGAGYNEQFF,TGTGCCAGCAGCGTAGTACAGGGCGCGGGCTACAATGAGCAGTTCTTC
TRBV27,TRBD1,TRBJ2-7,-,CASTSTGGLLEQYF,TGTGCCAGCACTTCGACAGGGGGCCTTCTCGAGCAGTACTTC
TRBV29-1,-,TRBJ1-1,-,CSVPSDTDPEAFF,TGCAGTGTACCTTCGGACACCGACCCTGAAGCTTTCTTT
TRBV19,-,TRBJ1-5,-,CASSSSAGIPRSNQPQHF,TGTGCCAGTAGTAGCAGTGCGGGCATCCCCCGCAGCAATCAGCCCCAGCATTTT
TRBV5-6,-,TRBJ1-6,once,CASTTAGSYNSPLHF,TGTGCCAGCACGACAGCGGGCTCCTATAATTCACCCCTCCACTTT
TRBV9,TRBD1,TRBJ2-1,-,CASSPDRANEQFF,TGTGCCAGCAGCCCTGACAGGGCCAATGAGCAGTTCTTC
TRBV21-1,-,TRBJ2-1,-,CASSKSTAGGQFF,TGTGCCAGCAGCAAATCAACTGCCGGTGGGCAGTTCTTC